This TCR beta chain was sequenced in a study of T cell changes during pregnancy in multiple sclerosis. Clones were sequenced by immunoSEQ multiplex PCR, and TCRdb holds only the in-frame ones, with some missing. This table holds some 81,000 clones, more than 85% found once. This clone appeared a single time. CDR3 length: 14 amino acids. Germline-derived CDR1 and CDR2 are LNHDA and SQIVND (reference sequence). Trimming at V came to 4 bases and at J to 2 bases, leaving 0 bases not matched to a gene. The receptor was derived from a female donor in good health, enrolled as a control in a pregnancy study. Sequenced material: peripheral blood, taken after pregnancy. The V and J genes are TRBV19 and TRBJ2-7; 12 bases fit TRBD2. The CDR3 reads CASSRTSGTYEQYF. The DNA of the CDR3 is TGTGCCAGTAGTAGGACTAGCGGGACCTACGAGCAGTACTTC.